The rows below give T cell receptor beta chains drawn from one sample of a study of T cell changes during pregnancy in multiple sclerosis. The protocol was immunoSEQ multiplex PCR, while the TCRdb copy is restricted to in-frame clones and leaves out a portion. The sample consists of tens of thousands of clones, 90% to 95% of them appearing once. Sequenced here: peripheral blood, sampled in the second trimester of pregnancy. The receptors were sampled from a female donor with multiple sclerosis, enrolled in a pregnancy study. Both conserved end residues are part of each CDR3. D genes are given only for firm matches. The size of a clone is reported for some rows only, either as once, few or many, or as a class for expanded clones.

TRBJ2-6 | TRBV5-1 | . | . | CASRLGGSGANVLTF | TGCGCCAGCAGACTGGGGGGATCTGGGGCCAACGTCCTGACTTTC
TRBJ2-1 | TRBV11-2 | . | . | CASSPPEAGLYYNEQFF | TGTGCCAGCAGCCCTCCCGAGGCGGGACTCTATTACAATGAGCAGTTCTTC
TRBJ1-2 | TRBV5-3 | TRBD1 | . | CARSPILCFRDSHF | TGTGCCAGAAGCCCGATTCTGTGCTTCCGGGACAGTCACTTC
TRBJ1-5 | TRBV2 | . | . | CASTPGREVQPQHF | TGTGCCAGCACCCCGGGCAGGGAGGTGCAGCCCCAGCATTTT
TRBJ2-1 | TRBV2 | TRBD2 | . | CASSDISSGMSYNEQFF | TGTGCCAGCAGTGACATATCTAGCGGGATGAGCTACAATGAGCAGTTCTTC
TRBJ1-1 | TRBV4-2 | TRBD1 | . | CASSQGGQGNTEAFF | TGTGCCAGCAGCCAAGGGGGACAGGGGAATACAGAAGCTTTCTTT
TRBJ1-1 | TRBV4-1 | . | . | CASSPYPGEAFF | TGCGCCAGCAGCCCTTACCCCGGGGAAGCTTTCTTT
TRBJ2-7 | TRBV7-2 | . | . | CASSLTKHEQYF | TGTGCCAGCAGCTTAACTAAACACGAGCAGTACTTC
TRBJ2-7 | TRBV11-1 | . | . | CASSFLIGSGILPPYEQYF | TGTGCCAGCAGCTTTCTAATAGGGTCCGGGATTCTTCCCCCCTACGAGCAGTACTTC
TRBJ2-6 | TRBV11-2 | . | . | CASSLEVARGQYSGANVLTF | TGTGCCAGCAGCTTAGAGGTCGCCAGGGGCCAATACTCTGGGGCCAACGTCCTGACTTTC
TRBJ2-5 | TRBV5-1 | . | . | CASSLLGDQETQYF | TGCGCCAGCAGCTTGCTCGGGGACCAAGAGACCCAGTACTTC
TRBJ2-1 | TRBV19 | . | . | CASSERRPYNEQFF | TGTGCCAGTAGCGAGAGGCGTCCCTACAATGAGCAGTTCTTC
TRBJ2-2 | TRBV5-5 | . | . | CASSPREYTGELFF | TGTGCCAGCAGCCCCCGGGAGTACACCGGGGAGCTGTTTTTT
TRBJ2-1 | TRBV19 | TRBD2 | . | CASSKREWYEQFF | TGTGCCAGCTCCAAGCGGGAGTGGTATGAGCAGTTCTTC
TRBJ2-5 | TRBV6-7 | . | . | CASSYSVGGPTQYF | TGTGCCAGCAGTTACTCGGTGGGTGGGCCCACCCAGTACTTC
TRBJ1-5 | TRBV19 | . | once | CASNQWQMNQPQHF | TGTGCCAGTAACCAGTGGCAGATGAATCAGCCCCAGCATTTT
TRBJ2-2 | TRBV12-5 | TRBD1 | . | CASGPGTGFTGELFF | TGTGCTAGTGGTCCTGGGACAGGGTTCACCGGGGAGCTGTTTTTT
TRBJ1-1 | TRBV30 | . | . | CAWSPGNTEAFF | TGTGCCTGGAGTCCCGGGAACACTGAAGCTTTCTTT
TRBJ2-5 | TRBV18 | . | . | CASSRDLNQETQYF | TGTGCCAGCTCTCGCGACTTAAACCAAGAGACCCAGTACTTC
TRBJ2-7 | TRBV14 | . | . | CASSPRGIEQYF | TGTGCCAGCAGCCCGCGAGGGATCGAGCAGTACTTC
TRBJ2-3 | TRBV5-4 | . | . | CASSPERHTDTQYF | TGTGCCAGCAGCCCGGAAAGACACACAGATACGCAGTATTTT
TRBJ2-7 | TRBV28 | TRBD1 | once | CASSLWWTGNQVGEQYF | TGTGCCAGCAGTTTATGGTGGACAGGGAACCAGGTGGGGGAGCAGTACTTC
TRBJ2-7 | TRBV9 | TRBD2 | . | CASSVLSSGTHEQYF | TGTGCCAGCAGCGTATTGTCTAGCGGGACACACGAGCAGTACTTC
TRBJ1-1 | TRBV5-4 | . | . | CASSSVQGTEAFF | TGTGCCAGCAGCTCCGTACAGGGAACTGAAGCTTTCTTT
TRBJ2-3 | TRBV5-4 | . | . | CASSPAGKRGTDTQYF | TGTGCCAGCAGCCCCGCCGGGAAAAGAGGCACAGATACGCAGTATTTT
TRBJ2-5 | TRBV6-1 | TRBD2 | . | CASRRLAGVPETQYF | TGTGCCAGCAGGAGACTAGCGGGAGTCCCTGAGACCCAGTACTTC
TRBJ1-2 | TRBV30 | TRBD1 | . | CAWSVKGAGGYTF | TGTGCCTGGAGTGTTAAGGGGGCGGGAGGCTACACCTTC
TRBJ1-3 | TRBV7-2 | . | . | CASSRTQSSGNTIYF | TGTGCCAGCAGCCGTACACAGAGCTCTGGAAACACCATATATTTT
TRBJ2-7 | TRBV7-8 | TRBD1 | . | CASSPRQGSYEQYF | TGTGCCAGCAGCCCCAGACAGGGTTCCTACGAGCAGTACTTC
TRBJ2-5 | TRBV11-3 | TRBD2 | once | CASSLGGLAGGRETQYF | TGTGCCAGCAGCTTAGGCGGACTAGCGGGAGGTCGAGAGACCCAGTACTTC
TRBJ2-1 | TRBV11-3 | TRBD2 | . | CASSRSGRASNEQFF | TGTGCCAGCAGCCGTAGCGGGAGGGCCTCCAATGAGCAGTTCTTC
TRBJ2-1 | TRBV9 | . | . | CASSVAPEGEQFF | TGTGCCAGCAGCGTAGCCCCCGAGGGCGAGCAGTTCTTC
TRBJ2-3 | TRBV9 | TRBD2 | . | CASSPGLAGGGTDTQYF | TGTGCCAGCAGTCCTGGACTAGCGGGAGGAGGCACAGATACGCAGTATTTT
TRBJ2-7 | TRBV13 | TRBD1 | . | CASSYGGTGGHEQYF | TGTGCCAGCAGTTACGGTGGGACAGGGGGCCACGAGCAGTACTTC
TRBJ1-6 | TRBV7-9 | TRBD1 | . | CASSTGQAQSLHF | TGTGCCAGCAGCACCGGACAGGCCCAAAGCCTCCACTTT
TRBJ1-4 | TRBV4-3 | TRBD1 | . | CASSPGQGRLGNEKLFF | TGCGCCAGCAGCCCCGGACAGGGGAGATTGGGTAATGAAAAACTGTTTTTT
TRBJ2-3 | TRBV10-1 | . | . | CASSAQDLDTQYF | TGCGCCAGCAGTGCGCAGGACTTAGATACGCAGTATTTT
TRBJ2-7 | TRBV7-9 | TRBD2 | . | CASSWTSGTYEQYF | TGTGCCAGCAGTTGGACTAGCGGGACCTACGAGCAGTACTTC
TRBJ2-1 | TRBV5-6 | . | . | CASSLMSGAYNEQFF | TGTGCCAGCAGCTTGATGAGCGGAGCCTACAATGAGCAGTTCTTC
TRBJ1-1 | TRBV18 | . | once | CASSPPGALNTEAFF | TGTGCCAGCTCACCACCGGGAGCTTTGAACACTGAAGCTTTCTTT
TRBJ2-7 | TRBV10-1 | . | . | CARNRDTGAYEQYF | TGCGCCAGAAACCGGGACACCGGAGCCTACGAGCAGTACTTC
TRBJ2-1 | TRBV6-1 | TRBD1 | . | CASSSGQGYYNEQFF | TGTGCCAGCAGTTCAGGACAGGGTTACTACAATGAGCAGTTCTTC
TRBJ2-4 | TRBV4-3 | TRBD1 | . | CASSQEGVMRGQGAKNIQYF | TGCGCCAGCAGCCAAGAAGGGGTAATGAGGGGACAGGGAGCCAAAAACATTCAGTACTTC
TRBJ1-2 | TRBV5-4 | TRBD1 | . | CASSLGQGATNYGYTF | TGTGCCAGCAGCTTAGGACAGGGCGCTACTAACTATGGCTACACCTTC
TRBJ2-3 | TRBV7-9 | . | . | CASTRDITSTDTQYF | TGTGCCAGCACCCGGGACATTACTAGCACAGATACGCAGTATTTT
TRBJ1-1 | TRBV11-2 | TRBD1 | . | CASSLYGPRQGAYTEAFF | TGTGCCAGCAGCTTGTATGGCCCGAGACAGGGGGCTTATACTGAAGCTTTCTTT
TRBJ2-1 | TRBV19 | . | . | CASISFNEQFF | TGTGCCAGTATCTCTTTTAATGAGCAGTTCTTC
TRBJ2-1 | TRBV5-6 | . | . | CASSFGTDNEQFF | TGTGCCAGCAGCTTTGGGACTGACAATGAGCAGTTCTTC
TRBJ2-7 | TRBV19 | TRBD1 | . | CASSKGQAYEQYF | TGTGCCAGTAGTAAAGGACAGGCCTACGAGCAGTACTTC
TRBJ2-1 | TRBV5-6 | . | . | CASSLGGLGNEQFF | TGTGCCAGCAGCTTGGGGGGACTGGGCAATGAGCAGTTCTTC
TRBJ2-1 | TRBV5-4 | TRBD2 | . | CATQNSGAYNEQFF | TGTGCCACACAAAACAGCGGGGCCTACAATGAGCAGTTCTTC